What follows are 10 T cell receptor beta chains derived from one specimen sequenced in a study of glioma-infiltrating T cells after dendritic cell vaccination (dated by TCRdb to about 2016). Sample time point, as interpreted from the label and publication: after dendritic cell vaccination, including at tumor progression/relapse. Libraries came from the immunoSEQ multiplex PCR assay. The immuneACCESS repertoire file appears here via TCRdb, limited to in-frame rearrangements. These files lack a portion of the clones; in checked studies, under half of the deficit traces to unresolved V genes, and the cause of the others is not known. This sample lists 80,000 to 100,000 clones; around 80% were detected once. 5.4% of the sample lies in the top ten. Material: blood, obtained after dendritic cell vaccination. The source of these receptors is a human donor with glioblastoma.

The V gene is TRBV5-1, the J gene TRBJ2-7, with TRBD1 identical over 7 bases. The CDR3 runs 14 residues. V lost 0 bases, J lost 5 bases, and 5 bases stayed unmatched. Germline CDR1 SGHRS, CDR2 YFSETQ. In nucleotides, the CDR3 is TGCGCCAGCAGCTTGGGACAGGGCCTTGACGAGCAGTACTTC. Translation: CASSLGQGLDEQYF. The whole variable domain, filled in from reference TRBV5-1 and TRBJ2-7, reads KAGVTQTPRYLIKTRGQQVTLSCSPISGHRSVSWYQQTPGQGLQFLFEYFSETQRNKGNFPGRFSGRQFSNSRSEMNVSTLELGDSALYLCASSLGQGLDEQYFGPGTRLTVT.

The chain joins TRBV6-5 to TRBJ2-2, with D perhaps matching TRBD1 (6 bases). V dropped 6 bases and J dropped 1 base, with 9 bases sitting between them. This CDR3 comprises 14 residues. Looked up from germline, CDR1 is MNHEY and CDR2 is SVGAGI. The CDR3 DNA reads TGTGCCAGCAGAATGGACAGGAACACCGGGGAGCTGTTTTTT. It codes for CASRMDRNTGELFF.

V is TRBV6-1 and J is TRBJ2-3, with D possibly being TRBD1 (6 bases). V lost 1 base, J lost 3 bases, and 20 bases lay in between. Per germline, CDR1 MNHNS and CDR2 SASEGT. The CDR3 covers 18 residues. The CDR3: CASSEGGHLGIRTDTQYF. For the CDR3, the DNA is TGTGCCAGCAGTGAAGGGGGACACTTAGGGATACGTACAGATACGCAGTATTTT.

The V call is TRBV6-1, the J call TRBJ1-3; 8 bases agree with TRBD1. V shed 4 bases and J 2 bases; nucleotides not matched to a gene: 7. CDR1 and CDR2 (germline): MNHNS, SASEGT. The CDR3 sequence is 16 residues long. The CDR3 nucleotides read TGTGCCAGCAGTGGGAGACAGGGGATGACTGGAAACACCATATATTTT. Its protein product is CASSGRQGMTGNTIYF.

The chain links TRBV18 to TRBJ2-1; no reliable D call. The CDR3 is made up of 14 amino acids. V lost 3 bases to trimming and J lost 8 bases, with 14 bases between them. CDR1 and CDR2 (germline): KGHSH, LQKENI. CDR3 nucleotide sequence: TGTGCCAGCTCACCCCCCTCGCGGTGGTATGAGCAGTTCTTC. It specifies CASSPPSRWYEQFF.

The rearrangement links TRBV7-8 to TRBJ2-3; 9 positions match TRBD2. The CDR3 spans 15 residues. J lost 5 bases, V lost 3 bases, and 6 bases had no gene match. Per germline, CDR1 SGHVS and CDR2 FQNEAQ. The CDR3 region is CASSFYLAGRDTQYF. CDR3 nucleotides: TGTGCCAGCAGCTTTTACCTAGCGGGGCGAGATACGCAGTATTTT. The full variable domain, with the rest looked up from reference TRBV7-8 and TRBJ2-3, is GAGVSQSPRYKVAKRGQDVALRCDPISGHVSLFWYQQALGQGPEFLTYFQNEAQLDKSGLPSDRFFAERPEGSVSTLKIQRTQQEDSAVYLCASSFYLAGRDTQYFGPGTRLTVL.

This clone was counted only a few times. The chain combines TRBV7-2 with TRBJ1-2, with 11 bases aligning to TRBD1. This CDR3 has 14 amino acids. Trimming removed 3 bases from V and 7 bases from J; junction bases left unmatched: 4. Germline loops: CDR1 SGHTA, CDR2 FQGNSA. CDR3 coding DNA: TGTGCCAGCAGCTTTACCGGGACAGGGGGTGGCTACACCTTC. This translates into CASSFTGTGGGYTF.

The chain combines TRBV5-1 with TRBJ2-1; 7 positions agree with TRBD1. The CDR3 runs to 14 residues. Germline lookup yields CDR1 SGHRS and CDR2 YFSETQ. The V segment lost 0 bases and the J segment 4 bases; nucleotides outside the gene matches: 1. The CDR3 nucleotides are TGCGCCAGCAGCTTGGGGGACAGTTACAATGAGCAGTTCTTC. It codes for CASSLGDSYNEQFF.

As DNA, the CDR3 is TGCGCCAGCAGCACGGGACAGGGTGTGGAGACCCAGTACTTC. It encodes CASSTGQGVETQYF. The gene calls are TRBV5-1 and TRBJ2-5; the match to TRBD1 covers 9 bases. V shed 4 bases and J 5 bases; nucleotides not matched to a gene: 6. The germline gives CDR1 SGHRS, CDR2 YFSETQ. The CDR3 contains 14 residues.

This clone was detected a few times. The rearrangement joins TRBV5-6 to TRBJ1-1; weak D call: TRBD1 (5 bases). From germline, CDR1 is SGHDT and CDR2 YYEEEE. Between the trimmed V and J ends, which lost 2 bases and 1 base, there was a span of 9 bases. The CDR3 length is 14 residues. The CDR3 reads CASSFQGGNTEAFF. The CDR3 DNA is TGTGCCAGCAGCTTTCAGGGAGGGAACACTGAAGCTTTCTTT. The entire variable domain, with the rest obtained from reference TRBV5-6 and TRBJ1-1, is as follows: DAGVTQSPTHLIKTRGQQVTLRCSPKSGHDTVSWYQQALGQGPQFIFQYYEEEERQRGNFPDRFSGHQFPNYSSELNVNALLLGDSALYLCASSFQGGNTEAFFGQGTRLTVV.